This T cell receptor beta chain was sequenced in a study of OX40 agonist ivuxolimab in advanced cancers. On the study more broadly: Dose-escalation subjects each had hepatocellular carcinoma, melanoma, renal cell or head and neck cancer. Study findings and constraints: CD8+ T cells (on average) carried more expanded clones than CD4+ T cells.

Assay used: immunoSEQ multiplex PCR; TCRdb lists only in-frame clones, some missing. Seen here are tens of thousands of clones, roughly 84% observed once, and the top ten hold about 0.69%. For this clone: Its cognate antigen is unknown.

The V gene lost 3 bases and the J gene lost 0 bases, with 2 bases spanning the gap. The CDR3 has 12 amino acids. Germline values: CDR1 SGHRS, CDR2 YFSETQ. At baseline, cycle 4 day 1, and cycle 7 day 1, blood was sampled. This sample comprised CD4+ or CD8+ T cells sorted from blood, obtained in a trial of the OX40 agonist ivuxolimab. The chain is built from TRBV5-1 and TRBJ2-3; D is unresolved. This receptor was obtained from an adult with an advanced solid tumor such as melanoma, head and neck, liver or kidney cancer. In DNA, the CDR3 is TGCGCCAGCAGCTACAGCACAGATACGCAGTATTTT. Amino acids: CASSYSTDTQYF.